This TCR beta chain came from a study of shared clonotypes between healthy human individuals. The CDR3 has 17 residues. Germline V gene data show CDR1 as SGDLS and CDR2 as YYNGEE. The V end was cut by 0 bases, the J end by 1 base, with 15 bases between. All donors were healthy HIV-negative adults lacking recent acute infections or vaccinations. Sequenced by immunoSEQ multiplex PCR; TCRdb stores in-frame clones only, minus some. The data hold 950,000 to 1,100,000 clones, with roughly 75% observed a single time. This sequence was found in a man aged 18 to 35 in good health. The material sequenced was memory CD4+ T cells sorted from blood. Subset reported: CD45RA-negative fraction. This chain links TRBV9 with TRBJ2-3; D gene unclear. CDR3 in amino acids: CASSVGGGQLGTDTQYF. DNA for the CDR3: TGTGCCAGCAGCGTAGGAGGTGGGCAGTTAGGCACAGATACGCAGTATTTT.